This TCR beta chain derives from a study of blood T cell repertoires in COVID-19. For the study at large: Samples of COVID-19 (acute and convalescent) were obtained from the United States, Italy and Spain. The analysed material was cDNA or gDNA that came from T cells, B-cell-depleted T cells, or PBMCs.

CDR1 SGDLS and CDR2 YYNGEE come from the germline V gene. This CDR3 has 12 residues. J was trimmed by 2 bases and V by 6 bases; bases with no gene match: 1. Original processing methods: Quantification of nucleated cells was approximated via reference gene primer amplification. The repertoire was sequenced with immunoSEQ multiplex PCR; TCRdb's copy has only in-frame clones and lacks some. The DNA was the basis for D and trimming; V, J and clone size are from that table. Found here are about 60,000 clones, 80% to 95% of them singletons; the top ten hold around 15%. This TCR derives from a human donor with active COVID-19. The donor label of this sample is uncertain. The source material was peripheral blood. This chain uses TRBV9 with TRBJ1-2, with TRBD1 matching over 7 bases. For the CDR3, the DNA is TGTGCCAGCACGGGACAGAACTATGGCTACACCTTC. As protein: CASTGQNYGYTF.